This TCR beta chain was identified in a study of CD8 T cells in ankylosing spondylitis. Study results and caveats: It appeared that ankylosing spondylitis blood was characterized by a TCR beta motif of about eight highly homologous variants.

About this clonotype itself: Its antigen is not known.

Each CDR3 protein gets one entry after TCRdb re-called the 5' RACE reads with MiXCR. Found here are about 440,000 distinct CDR3 sequences, roughly 15% of them singletons; the top ten hold approximately 0.93%. The V end lost 3 bases, the J end lost 1 base, and 16 bases lay between the germline ends. The CDR3 length is 17 residues. Per the germline V gene, CDR1 is SGHVS and CDR2 is FQNEAQ. The chain recombines TRBV7-8 with TRBJ2-1; D may match TRBD1 or TRBD2 (5 bases each). The TCR originated in a male donor with ankylosing spondylitis. Material for sequencing was blood, either unsorted or a sorted T cell fraction (not recorded which). The CDR3 spells CASSLGPDIVSYNEQFF. The CDR3 nucleotides are TGTGCCAGCAGCTTGGGACCTGATATAGTGTCCTACAATGAGCAGTTCTTC.